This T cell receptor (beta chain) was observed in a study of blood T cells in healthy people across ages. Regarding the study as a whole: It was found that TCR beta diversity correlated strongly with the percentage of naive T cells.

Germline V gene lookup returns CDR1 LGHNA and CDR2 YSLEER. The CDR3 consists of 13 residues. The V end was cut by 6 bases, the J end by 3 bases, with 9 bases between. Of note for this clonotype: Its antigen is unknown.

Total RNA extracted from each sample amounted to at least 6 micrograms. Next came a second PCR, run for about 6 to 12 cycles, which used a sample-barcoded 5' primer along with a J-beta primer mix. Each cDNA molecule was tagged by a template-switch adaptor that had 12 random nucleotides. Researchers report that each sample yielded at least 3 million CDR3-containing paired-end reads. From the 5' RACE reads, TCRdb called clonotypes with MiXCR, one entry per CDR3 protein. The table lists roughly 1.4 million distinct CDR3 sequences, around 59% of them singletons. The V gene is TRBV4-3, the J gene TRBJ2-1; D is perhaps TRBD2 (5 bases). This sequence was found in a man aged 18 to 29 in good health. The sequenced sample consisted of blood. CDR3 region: CASSHGLYNEQFF. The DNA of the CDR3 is TGCGCCAGCAGTCACGGACTCTACAATGAGCAGTTCTTC.